These T cell receptor beta chains were read from a single sample in a study of T cell repertoires in cytomegalovirus infection. TCRdb redid the calling of the reads with MiXCR, one entry per CDR3 protein. The table records approximately 500,000 distinct CDR3 sequences, about 15% of them present only once. Material for sequencing was CD8+ T cells from PBMCs. The receptors stem from a human donor in good health (CMV status not recorded). Some clones in this sample may be carry-over from other donors' samples. CDR3s include the opening cysteine and the closing phenylalanine or tryptophan. Each record gives: clone size, V gene, J gene, D gene, CDR3 length, CDR3 DNA, CDR3 protein. A D gene is named only where the DNA matches it firmly. The size of a clone is reported for some rows only, either as once, few or many, or as a class for expanded clones.

NA,TRBV5-6,TRBJ1-5,NA,14,TGTGCCAGCAGCGCGGGCCTTTCCTATCAGCCCCAGCATTTT,CASSAGLSYQPQHF
NA,TRBV5-1,TRBJ1-2,NA,15,TGCGCCAGCAGCTTGTTTACGGCAGACTCTTATGGCTACACCTTC,CASSLFTADSYGYTF
few,TRBV28,TRBJ2-2,NA,16,TGTGCCAGCAGTGACTCAGGTCTCGCGAACACCGGGGAGCTGTTTTTT,CASSDSGLANTGELFF
NA,TRBV29-1,TRBJ2-6,NA,14,TGCAGCGTTGGATTCCTCTCTGGGGCCAACGTCCTGACTTTC,CSVGFLSGANVLTF
many,TRBV5-5,TRBJ2-6,TRBD1,17,TGTGCCAGCAGCTGGGGACAGGGTAGGGGTGGGGCCAACGTCCTGACTTTC,CASSWGQGRGGANVLTF
NA,TRBV3-1,TRBJ1-5,TRBD1,18,TGTGCCAGCAGCCAAGATGGTCGGACAGGGAGATACAATCAGCCCCAGCATTTT,CASSQDGRTGRYNQPQHF
many,TRBV14,TRBJ2-2,NA,14,TGTGCCAGCAGCCAAGTAGAGGGAACCGGGGAGCTGTTTTTT,CASSQVEGTGELFF
NA,TRBV9,TRBJ2-1,TRBD2,15,TGTGCCAGCAGCGTTACGGGAGGCGCGTACAATGAGCAGTTCTTC,CASSVTGGAYNEQFF
many,TRBV14,TRBJ2-7,NA,16,TGTGCCAGCAGCCCAAGTGCGGGACTGGAAAACTACGAGCAGTACTTC,CASSPSAGLENYEQYF
few,TRBV30,TRBJ1-5,TRBD1,15,TGTGCCTGGAGTGAGTCCGGGACAGGGGTTCAGCCCCAGCATTTT,CAWSESGTGVQPQHF
few,TRBV20-1,TRBJ2-7,NA,12,TGCAGTTGTCCGGGACTTTCCTACGAGCAGTACTTC,CSCPGLSYEQYF
NA,TRBV9,TRBJ2-1,TRBD2,16,TGTGCCAGCAGCGTAGCTGGTACGGGGGGGCGTAATGAGCAGTTCTTC,CASSVAGTGGRNEQFF
many,TRBV7-9,TRBJ2-1,NA,17,TGTGCCAGCAGTCACACCGACAGCGCCGACTCCTACAATGAGCAGTTCTTC,CASSHTDSADSYNEQFF
many,TRBV28,TRBJ2-2,NA,15,TGTGCCAGCAGTTTTGGGTCTCGGTTTCCTGGGGAGCTGTTTTTT,CASSFGSRFPGELFF
many,TRBV10-3,TRBJ1-1,TRBD1,13,TGTGCCATCAAGGACAGGGGGCTCACTGAAGCTTTCTTT,CAIKDRGLTEAFF
NA,TRBV24-1,TRBJ2-2,TRBD1,14,TGTGCCGCCCGAGGACAGGGGGCGAACGGGGAGCTGTTTTTT,CAARGQGANGELFF
many,TRBV28,TRBJ2-2,NA,15,TGTGCCAGCATCACAACGAGACCGGGGGCCGGGGAGCTGTTTTTT,CASITTRPGAGELFF
NA,TRBV13,TRBJ1-2,NA,15,TGTGCCAGCAGCTTAGAGGGAGCGATTGACTATGGCTACACCTTC,CASSLEGAIDYGYTF
NA,TRBV29-1,TRBJ1-2,NA,11,TGCAGCGTTGTAGCAGATTATGGCTACACCTTC,CSVVADYGYTF
many,TRBV7-9,TRBJ2-1,NA,14,TGTGCCAGCAGCTCTCAAGACGGCCCCAATGAGCAGTTCTTC,CASSSQDGPNEQFF
NA,TRBV3-1,TRBJ1-2,TRBD1,17,TGTGCCAGCAGCCAAAAGTTCGACAGGGGGCGCCTCTATGGCTACACCTTC,CASSQKFDRGRLYGYTF
many,TRBV7-6,TRBJ2-5,NA,17,TGTGCCAGCAGCTTAGGGGTGGCAGGCGTGTACCAAGAGACCCAGTACTTC,CASSLGVAGVYQETQYF
many,TRBV7-2,TRBJ2-4,TRBD2,17,TGTGCCAGCAGCTTAGTGGTTCTAGCGGGGTCCAAAAACATTCAGTACTTC,CASSLVVLAGSKNIQYF